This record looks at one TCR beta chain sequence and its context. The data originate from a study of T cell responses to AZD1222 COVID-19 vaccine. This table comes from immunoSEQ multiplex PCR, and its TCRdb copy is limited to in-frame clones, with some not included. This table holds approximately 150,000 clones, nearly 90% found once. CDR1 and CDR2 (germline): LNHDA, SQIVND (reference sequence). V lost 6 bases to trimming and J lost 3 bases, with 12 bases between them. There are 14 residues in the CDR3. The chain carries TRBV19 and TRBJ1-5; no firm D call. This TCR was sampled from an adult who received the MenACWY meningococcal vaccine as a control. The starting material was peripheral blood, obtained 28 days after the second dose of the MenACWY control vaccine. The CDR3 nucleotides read TGTGCCAGTAGCGAGGGCTACTTCAATCAGCCCCAGCATTTT. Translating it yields CASSEGYFNQPQHF.